The present TCR beta chain was sequenced within a study of blood T cell repertoires in COVID-19. As processed by the authors: Amplifying reference gene primers gave estimates of nucleated cell counts. Data came from immunoSEQ multiplex PCR; TCRdb stores just in-frame clones and leaves some out. V, J and clone size are taken as reported in that table, and D and trimming were inferred from the DNA itself. This sample has roughly 200,000 clones, with roughly 88% found just once. Recruited during active infection, patients (from Seattle) were subsequently followed longitudinally. V was pared by 4 bases and J by 4 bases, with 7 bases of the junction left unmatched. The CDR3 totals 15 residues. Germline V gene sequence: CDR1 LGHDT, CDR2 YNNKEL (reference sequence).

The chain employs TRBV3-1 (or the pseudogene TRBV3-2) and TRBJ1-2, with TRBD1 matching 9 bases. Sequences were obtained from peripheral blood. This receptor was obtained from a woman between 35 and 50 years old with COVID-19, enrolled during active disease. The CDR3 reads CASSLRQGEGYGYTF. The CDR3, as DNA: TGTGCCAGCAGCCTTCGACAGGGGGAGGGCTATGGCTACACCTTC.